This TCR beta chain was recorded in a study of T cells expressing NK-cell markers (dated by TCRdb to the early 2020s). About the study as a whole: Roughly 8 donors provided sorted CD3+CD56+NKG2C+, CD3+CD56+NKG2C- and CD3+CD56-NKG2C+ T-cell subsets, whose TCR beta-chain repertoires were profiled. Among the eight sequenced donors, only one was HCMV-seronegative, while the other seven were HCMV-seropositive. The study sequenced eight donors, all healthy volunteers chosen at random: three men and five women. Sequencing of the libraries produced 2 x 150 bp reads on Illumina HiSeq 2000/2500, MiSeq or NextSeq. Overall study results and their limits: It remained unclear whether the expanded NKG2C-expressing T cell clones were specific for HCMV antigens. Those dominant clonotypes were again the most abundant among CD3+CD56-NKG2C+ cells in several donors, at roughly 25-60.1%. In roughly six donors, the dominant CD3+CD56+NKG2C+ clonotypes ranked among the top 10 CD8+ clonotypes, making up roughly 1.0-7.5% of CD8+ T cells.

The germline V gene supplies CDR1 MDHEN and CDR2 SYDVKM. From its cysteine to its phenylalanine, the CDR3 spans 12 amino acids. The nucleotide record is missing. Points on this clonotype: Its recognized antigen is unknown.

Sequencing took place on an Illumina HiSeq 2000. The TCR beta cDNA libraries were made using 5'RACE template switching, a step that added both a universal primer site and unique molecular identifiers. Synthesis of cDNA was primed from the TCR beta constant segment and was followed by two consecutive PCR amplification steps. In the authors' own workflow: MIGEC handled demultiplexing of the reads and grouping by UMI, while MiTCR was used to assemble and quantify clonotypes. To exclude erroneous sequences, any TCR cDNA sequence not supported by at least two reads was discarded. The tcR package was used for downstream repertoire analysis, with clonotypes matched between fractions based on CDR3 nucleotide sequence plus V segment. VDJmatch was used to annotate antigen specificity against VDJdb, with one amino acid substitution in CDR3 permitted. The reads, reprocessed by TCRdb, yield one row per CDR3 protein sequence and no DNA. TCRdb's processing, not the authors' own work, is the source of the V and J calls. The table for this sample lists a few hundred thousand distinct CDR3 sequences. Around 5.3% of the sample is held by the ten biggest clonotypes.

HCMV-specific IgG was detected in serum with a commercial ELISA kit to determine HCMV serostatus. Peripheral blood mononuclear cells were isolated from blood by Ficoll density gradient centrifugation. Material for sequencing was blood T cells: a sorted CD56 or NKG2C T cell subset, CD4+ or CD8+ T cells, or bulk PBMC T cells (not recorded which). The chain uses TRBV28 and TRBJ2-2; TCRdb lists TRBD1, though no DNA is available to test this call. The TCR comes from a man aged 18-70 years in good health. The CDR3 here reads CASSSDREKLFF. With all but the CDR3 taken from the reference TRBV28 and TRBJ2-2 genes, the full variable domain is: DVKVTQSSRYLVKRTGEKVFLECVQDMDHENMFWYRQDPGLGLRLIYFSYDVKMKEKGDIPEGYSVSREKKERFSLILESASTNQTSMYLCASSSDREKLFFGEGSRLTVL.